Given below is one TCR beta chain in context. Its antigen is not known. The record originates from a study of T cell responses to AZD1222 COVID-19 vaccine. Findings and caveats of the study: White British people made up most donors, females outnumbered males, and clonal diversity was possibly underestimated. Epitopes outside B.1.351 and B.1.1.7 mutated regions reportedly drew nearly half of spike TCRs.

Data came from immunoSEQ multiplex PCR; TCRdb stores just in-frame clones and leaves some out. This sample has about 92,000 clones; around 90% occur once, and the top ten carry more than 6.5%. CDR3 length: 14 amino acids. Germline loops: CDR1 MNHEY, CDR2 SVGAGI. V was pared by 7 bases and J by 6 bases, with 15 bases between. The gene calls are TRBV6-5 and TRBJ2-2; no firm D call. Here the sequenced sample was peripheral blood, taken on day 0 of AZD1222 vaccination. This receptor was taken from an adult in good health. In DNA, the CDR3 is TGTGCCAGCACCCCGATAGAGATAGCCGGGGAGCTGTTTTTT. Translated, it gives CASTPIEIAGELFF.